These 22 T cell receptor beta chains were sequenced from one sample in a study of blood T cell repertoires in COVID-19. Clones were read by immunoSEQ multiplex PCR, and TCRdb kept only the in-frame ones, dropping some. The table has more than 140,000 clones, 86% seen once. Sequenced material: peripheral blood. The source of these receptors is a woman aged 55-70 years with acute or convalescent COVID-19.

V and J are TRBV3-1 (or the pseudogene TRBV3-2) and TRBJ2-2; 8 bases are a match to TRBD1. The CDR3 sequence is 16 residues long. J lost 1 base, V lost 1 base, and 2 bases had no gene match. The germline CDR1 and CDR2 sequences are LGHDT and YNNKEL (reference sequence). CDR3 sequence reads: CASSQGTGRNTGELFF. As DNA, the CDR3 is TGTGCCAGCAGCCAAGGGACAGGGAGGAACACCGGGGAGCTGTTTTTT.

The J gene is TRBJ2-5, the V gene TRBV12-1; the table's D call TRBD1 went unverified against the DNA. TRBV12-1 is a listed pseudogene. The length of the CDR3 is 18 residues. CDR3 sequence reads: CASSLDKKQGAVQETQYF. The CDR3 DNA reads as TGTGCCAGCAGCCTTGACAAGAAACAGGGGGCAGTACAAGAGACCCAGTACTTC.

The CDR3 coding sequence is TGTGCCAGCAGTTTAGCGCAACAGGCGGCCACCTTC. It yields the protein CASSLAQQAATF. The chain employs TRBV12-3 or TRBV12-4 and TRBJ1-2; TRBD1 is a possible D gene (5 bases). V shed 0 bases and J shed 13 bases, with 12 bases lying between them. This CDR3 has 12 residues.

This clone showed up just once. V is TRBV7-2 and J is TRBJ1-5; 10 bases agree with TRBD1. Germline CDR1 reads SGHTA; CDR2 reads FQGNSA. J gave up 7 bases and V 5 bases, and 5 bases lay outside the gene matches. The CDR3 covers 14 residues. CDR3: CASSPRDRGQPQHF. In DNA form, the CDR3 reads TGTGCCAGCAGCCCAAGGGACAGGGGCCAGCCCCAGCATTTT.

This clone is a singleton in its sample. This rearrangement joins TRBV12-3 or TRBV12-4 to TRBJ1-2; unclear D gene. Trimming left V 3 bases short and J 2 bases short, with 7 bases between. The CDR3 loop spans 13 amino acids. In nucleotides, the CDR3 is TGTGCCAGCAGTTTGTCGGGGAACTATGGCTACACCTTC. This encodes CASSLSGNYGYTF.

This clone was seen more than once but under ten times. V usage is TRBV7-2 and J usage is TRBJ2-2, with TRBD2 matching over 9 bases. CDR1 is SGHTA and CDR2 is FQGNSA in the germline V gene. V shed 3 bases, J shed 3 bases, and the junction held 5 bases outside the gene matches. The CDR3 is made up of 16 amino acids. The CDR3 DNA is TGTGCCAGCAGCTTCGGAGCGGGGGGCTACACCGGGGAGCTGTTTTTT. Amino acids: CASSFGAGGYTGELFF.

In its sample, this clone was seen once. The chain combines TRBV28 with TRBJ1-1; TRBD1 matches 7 bases. Germline V gene lookup returns CDR1 MDHEN and CDR2 SYDVKM. Losses at the gene ends were 5 bases for V and 0 bases for J; bases not matched to a gene: 3. The CDR3 covers 14 residues. CDR3 sequence: CASSQQGMNTEAFF. The DNA of the CDR3 is TGTGCCAGCAGTCAACAGGGGATGAACACTGAAGCTTTCTTT.

The rearrangement links TRBV24-1 to TRBJ2-3, with 7 bases matching TRBD1. The CDR3 extends over 18 amino acids. Germline V CDR1 and CDR2: KGHDR, SFDVKD. With 0 bases clipped from V and 1 base from J, the junction kept 9 bases outside the gene matches. This CDR3 is CATSDLKMTGRGTDTQYF. The CDR3 coding sequence is TGTGCCACCAGTGATTTGAAAATGACAGGGAGAGGCACAGATACGCAGTATTTT.

The gene calls are TRBV27 and TRBJ1-6; D may be TRBD1 (6 bases). The CDR3 contains 15 residues. Germline V lookup: CDR1 MNHEY, CDR2 SMNVEV (reference sequence). V lost 6 bases and J lost 4, with 13 bases in between. The CDR3 DNA is TGTGCCAGCAGCCGAACAGGGACGTATAATTCACCCCTCCACTTT. Translation: CASSRTGTYNSPLHF.

This rearrangement joins TRBV5-1 to TRBJ1-1, with 8 bases that match TRBD1. Trimming removed 2 bases from V and 2 bases from J; junction bases left unmatched: 2. Germline assignment: CDR1 SGHRS and CDR2 YFSETQ. The length of the CDR3 is 14 residues. In nucleotides, the CDR3 is TGCGCCAGCAGCTTCGGACAGGGCAACACTGAAGCTTTCTTT. It is translated as CASSFGQGNTEAFF.

V is TRBV14 and J is TRBJ2-1; TRBD2 matches 12 bases. CDR1 and CDR2 from the germline V gene are SGHDN and FVKESK. The V segment lost 4 bases and the J segment 4 bases; nucleotides outside the gene matches: 5. CDR3 size: 16 residues. The CDR3 protein is CASSPSGLAGYNEQFF. CDR3 coding DNA: TGTGCCAGCAGCCCGTCCGGACTAGCGGGGTACAATGAGCAGTTCTTC.

The V call is TRBV5-1, the J call TRBJ2-5, with 14 nucleotides matching TRBD2. V lost 4 bases, J lost 3 bases, and 5 bases stayed unmatched. This CDR3 contains 16 residues. The germline CDR1 and CDR2 sequences are SGHRS and YFSETQ. The CDR3 spells CASSVGTSGGEETQYF. As DNA, the CDR3 is TGCGCCAGCAGCGTCGGGACTAGCGGGGGAGAAGAGACCCAGTACTTC. The full variable domain, rest sourced from reference TRBV5-1 and TRBJ2-5, is KAGVTQTPRYLIKTRGQQVTLSCSPISGHRSVSWYQQTPGQGLQFLFEYFSETQRNKGNFPGRFSGRQFSNSRSEMNVSTLELGDSALYLCASSVGTSGGEETQYFGPGTRLLVL.

The chain employs TRBV5-5 and TRBJ2-5, with 7 bases aligning to TRBD1. V lost 5 bases and J lost 5; bases outside the gene matches: 12. CDR1 and CDR2 (germline): SGHKS, YYEKEE (reference sequence). This CDR3 is 15 amino acids long. This CDR3 is CASSSQPTGLETQYF. The CDR3 DNA reads TGTGCCAGCAGTTCTCAACCGACAGGGCTGGAGACCCAGTACTTC.

The V gene is TRBV4-3, the J gene TRBJ2-7, with 8 bases that match TRBD1. Looked up from germline, CDR1 is LGHNA and CDR2 is YSLEER. V was clipped by 3 bases and J by 2 bases; unmatched bases: 6. The CDR3 consists of 15 residues. The CDR3 loop is CASSQDRVGTYEQYF. The CDR3 coding sequence is TGCGCCAGCAGCCAGGACAGGGTAGGGACCTACGAGCAGTACTTC.

The genes are TRBV27 and TRBJ2-7; a weak D match, TRBD1 (6 bases). V lost 3 bases and J 0 bases, leaving 24 bases between the germline ends. Germline V gene data show CDR1 as MNHEY and CDR2 as SMNVEV (reference sequence). The CDR3 is 19 amino acids. CDR3 bases: TGTGCCAGCAGTTTGGGCGCCTATGGTGGGGGCCGGAGCTCCTACGAGCAGTACTTC. This translates into CASSLGAYGGGRSSYEQYF.

The gene calls are TRBV6-1 and TRBJ2-3; no clear D. Germline CDR1 is MNHNS and CDR2 is SASEGT. The V gene lost 3 bases and the J gene lost 3 bases, with 7 bases spanning the gap. This CDR3 contains 13 residues. CDR3 loop: CASSDAVTDTQYF. In nucleotides, the CDR3 is TGTGCCAGCAGTGATGCGGTTACAGATACGCAGTATTTT.

The V and J genes are TRBV9 and TRBJ2-1; a possible D gene is TRBD2 (6 bases). The CDR3 covers 16 residues. Germline V gives CDR1 SGDLS, CDR2 YYNGEE. Between the trimmed V and J ends, which lost 1 base and 3 bases, there was a span of 14 bases. CDR3 amino acids: CASSVKEGIRYNEQFF. CDR3 bases: TGTGCCAGCAGCGTAAAGGAGGGCATCCGCTACAATGAGCAGTTCTTC.

This clone was detected only a few times. V and J are TRBV7-9 and TRBJ1-2, with D tentatively TRBD1 (6 bases). The V and J ends lost 1 base and 4 bases respectively, with 10 bases between them. This CDR3 region has 14 residues. Germline loops: CDR1 SEHNR, CDR2 FQNEAQ (reference sequence). This CDR3 is CASSLEGGAYGYTF. The CDR3 DNA follows: TGTGCCAGCAGCTTAGAAGGGGGGGCCTATGGCTACACCTTC.

The gene calls are TRBV15 and TRBJ2-7; tentatively, D is TRBD2 (5 bases). The CDR3 sequence is 17 residues long. The V gene's germline CDR1 is LNHNV and CDR2 YYDKDF (reference sequence). V was trimmed by 0 bases and J by 4 bases, leaving 19 bases between them. CDR3 loop: CATSRERAAKRLYEQYF. Written as DNA, the CDR3 is TGTGCCACCAGCAGAGAAAGGGCCGCGAAGCGACTATACGAGCAGTACTTC.

The V gene is TRBV12-3 or TRBV12-4, the J gene TRBJ2-3; 8 bases align to TRBD2. Trimming removed 8 bases from V and 10 bases from J; junction bases left unmatched: 5. CDR3 length: 11 residues. In nucleotides, the CDR3 is TGTGCCAGCTACCAGCGGGGGTCGCAGTATTTT. Protein sequence: CASYQRGSQYF.

In this sample, this clone turned up a few times. The gene calls are TRBV6-1 and TRBJ1-4; no reliable D call. This CDR3 has 14 residues. V lost 2 bases, J lost 5 bases, and 9 bases lay in between. Germline values: CDR1 MNHNS, CDR2 SASEGT. CDR3 nucleotides: TGTGCCAGCAGTGAATGGCAAAAGAATGAAAAACTGTTTTTT. It encodes CASSEWQKNEKLFF.

CDR3 protein: CASRPLTRGYTF. In DNA form, the CDR3 reads TGTGCCAGCAGACCATTGACCAGGGGCTACACCTTC. The chain employs TRBV28 and TRBJ1-2; D is unresolved. V was cut by 6 bases and J by 8 bases, with 13 bases left in between. The CDR3 is 12 residues long. The V gene's germline CDR1 is MDHEN and CDR2 SYDVKM.